This T cell receptor (beta chain) was identified during a study of beta chain features in type 1 diabetes. Study outcomes and limitations: Individuals with type 1 diabetes displayed fewer insertions and more deletions at VDJ junctions. Cells that show high TCR expression could be over-represented by cDNA sequencing. A closer apparent resemblance between naive, central memory and Treg TCRB repertoires was seen in patients than in healthy donors.

Sorted populations all exceeded 95% purity. To note about this clone: The target antigen is unknown. The same CDR3 is also encoded by other DNA sequences in this sample.

Isolated RNA was reverse transcribed in full, so expressed TCRB transcripts were sequenced. Profiled with immunoSEQ multiplex PCR; TCRdb holds only in-frame clones, not every one. The sample gives roughly 170,000 clones, about 13% of which show up once; approximately 0.64% is in the top ten. This CDR3 is 12 amino acids long. Germline V CDR1 and CDR2: MDHEN, SYDVKM. Deletions cut 5 bases from V and 0 bases from J, with 4 bases between. The sequence derives from a woman between 18 and 30 years old in good health. The chain has TRBV28 and TRBJ1-2; D unresolved. Sequenced input: central memory CD4+ T cells from blood. CDR3 loop: CASSLSNYGYTF. CDR3 in DNA: TGTGCCAGCAGTCTCTCTAACTATGGCTACACCTTC.